Detailed here is one TCR beta chain. The data originate from a study of shared clonotypes between healthy human individuals. Turning to the study itself: Each donor had three CD4 naive, three CD4 memory, two CD8 naive and one CD8 memory plate.

Germline V gene sequence: CDR1 SGHKS, CDR2 YYEKEE (reference sequence). With 0 bases removed from V and 5 bases from J, the gap between germline ends came to 8 bases. The CDR3 loop spans 13 amino acids. In the original analysis: With immunoSEQ giving junction-only sequences and no quality scores, filtering differed. Produced via immunoSEQ multiplex PCR; TCRdb's table is partial and in-frame only. The D gene and trimming were derived from the DNA, and the V and J assignments and clone size from that table. The sample records roughly 1,000,000 clones, approximately 80% being singletons. Material for sequencing was memory CD4+ T cells from PBMCs. Subset described: CD45RA-negative fraction. The V and J genes are TRBV5-5 and TRBJ2-5, with D unclear. This clonotype was sampled from a man aged 18 to 30 in good health. Some clones in this sample may be carry-over from other donors' samples. As DNA, the CDR3 is TGTGCCAGCAGCTTGGCCCCCCGGGAGACCCAGTACTTC. Translated: CASSLAPRETQYF.